This passage covers 14 T cell receptor beta chains from one sample sequenced in a study of beta chain features in type 1 diabetes. Expressed TCRB transcripts were sequenced because the entire RNA isolate underwent reverse transcription. Profiled with immunoSEQ multiplex PCR; TCRdb holds only in-frame clones, not every one. The table has a few hundred thousand clones, roughly 15% seen once. Sample: naive CD4+ T cells from blood. These receptors all come from a woman between 18 and 29 years old in good health.

The chain combines TRBV6-5 with TRBJ2-3, with 7 bases identical to TRBD1. This CDR3 contains 15 residues. Germline loops: CDR1 MNHEY, CDR2 SVGAGI. V was pared by 2 bases and J by 4 bases, with 6 bases of the junction left unmatched. The CDR3 nucleotides read TGTGCCAGCAGTTACCCCGGGACAGTCGCAGATACGCAGTATTTT. This codes for CASSYPGTVADTQYF.

This clone turned up a few times. The J gene is TRBJ2-6, the V gene TRBV28; 7 bases line up with TRBD1. Germline V gene data show CDR1 as MDHEN and CDR2 as SYDVKM. With V trimmed by 5 bases and J by 2 bases, 12 bases remained unmatched. CDR3 length equals 18 residues. The CDR3 nucleotides are TGTGCCAGCAGTCCCCCCCACAGGGGAGAAACTGGGGCCAACGTCCTGACTTTC. Its protein product is CASSPPHRGETGANVLTF.

This clone was seen a few times. This sequence joins TRBV30 and TRBJ2-7, with no clear D. CDR3 length: 16 amino acids. Trimming took off 3 bases at V and 2 bases at J, with 20 bases between the two ends. Germline V gives CDR1 GTSNPN, CDR2 SVGIG (reference sequence). CDR3 in amino acids: CAWSLRRFQVAYEQYF. CDR3 in DNA: TGTGCCTGGAGCCTTCGTAGGTTCCAGGTAGCCTACGAGCAGTACTTC.

The rearrangement links TRBV6-5 to TRBJ2-7; 9 nucleotides align to TRBD2. CDR1 and CDR2 (germline): MNHEY, SVGAGI. V trimming: 0 bases; J trimming: 3 bases; junction bases outside the gene matches: 6. This CDR3 has 16 amino acids. CDR3 nucleotides: TGTGCCAGCAGTTACTCGAGCCTAGCGGGGATCTACGAGCAGTACTTC. Amino acids: CASSYSSLAGIYEQYF.

V usage is TRBV5-6 and J usage is TRBJ2-1, with 9 bases matching TRBD2. This CDR3 has 14 residues. V lost 4 bases to trimming and J lost 13 bases; unmatched junction nucleotides: 12. The germline CDR1 and CDR2 sequences are SGHDT and YYEEEE. The CDR3 reads CASSKGGAGGPQFF. The CDR3 nucleotides are TGTGCCAGCAGCAAGGGGGGGGCGGGAGGGCCCCAGTTCTTC. The full variable domain, completed using reference TRBV5-6 and TRBJ2-1, is DAGVTQSPTHLIKTRGQQVTLRCSPKSGHDTVSWYQQALGQGPQFIFQYYEEEERQRGNFPDRFSGHQFPNYSSELNVNALLLGDSALYLCASSKGGAGGPQFFGPGTRLTVL.

In its sample, this clone was seen a few times. The chain has TRBV7-8 and TRBJ1-4; 10 bases match TRBD1. CDR1 and CDR2 (germline): SGHVS, FQNEAQ. There are 16 residues in the CDR3. V dropped 5 bases and J dropped 8; count of bases not matched to a gene: 11. For the CDR3, the DNA is TGTGCCAGCAGCGTCCCTGGCGGACAGGGGGGGGAAAAACTGTTTTTT. Translating it yields CASSVPGGQGGEKLFF. Full variable domain (rest looked up from reference TRBV7-8 and TRBJ1-4): GAGVSQSPRYKVAKRGQDVALRCDPISGHVSLFWYQQALGQGPEFLTYFQNEAQLDKSGLPSDRFFAERPEGSVSTLKIQRTQQEDSAVYLCASSVPGGQGGEKLFFGSGTQLSVL.

Only a few counts were recorded for this clone. The chain carries TRBV10-3 and TRBJ2-3, with 16 bases matching TRBD2. Germline CDR1 and CDR2: ENHRY and SYGVKD. The trim removed 6 bases at V and 0 bases at J, leaving 9 bases unmatched. The CDR3 sequence is 19 residues long. The CDR3 loop is CAIRPGLAGGTSSTDTQYF. For the CDR3, the DNA is TGTGCCATCAGGCCGGGACTAGCGGGAGGGACCTCTAGCACAGATACGCAGTATTTT.

With respect to this clone: Other DNA sequences of this sample code for an identical CDR3. The chain is built from TRBV30 and TRBJ2-3, with TRBD1 identical over 9 bases. Trimming removed 0 bases from V and 4 bases from J; junction bases left unmatched: 2. There are 14 residues in the CDR3. CDR1 and CDR2 from the germline V gene are GTSNPN and SVGIG (reference sequence). This chain's CDR3 is CAWSVGQGPDTQYF. As DNA, the CDR3 is TGTGCCTGGAGTGTGGGACAGGGCCCAGATACGCAGTATTTT.

This chain links TRBV28 with TRBJ2-1; 7 bases map to TRBD1. The CDR3 has 15 amino acids. Germline CDR1 and CDR2: MDHEN and SYDVKM. J gave up 7 bases and V 5 bases, and 11 bases lay outside the gene matches. CDR3 in DNA: TGTGCCAGCAGTCCCCTCTGGGGACAGAGAAATGAGCAGTTCTTC. It codes for CASSPLWGQRNEQFF.

The chain employs TRBV29-1 and TRBJ2-3; 14 nucleotides line up with TRBD2. The CDR3 runs 16 residues. The germline CDR1 and CDR2 sequences are SQVTM and ANQGSEA. J was trimmed by 2 bases and V by 6 bases; bases with no gene match: 7. As DNA, the CDR3 is TGCAGCGTCGCCGGGACTAGCGGGAGCAACACAGATACGCAGTATTTT. Residues: CSVAGTSGSNTDTQYF.

This clone was seen a few times. The chain's CDR3 is CASSLTGDQPQHF. CDR3 coding DNA: TGCGCCAGCAGCTTGACAGGGGATCAGCCCCAGCATTTT. This rearrangement joins TRBV5-1 to TRBJ1-5; 7 nucleotides match TRBD1. The CDR3 is 13 residues long. Germline V gene sequence: CDR1 SGHRS, CDR2 YFSETQ. With 1 base clipped from V and 5 bases from J, the junction kept 0 bases outside the gene matches.

The chain carries TRBV7-9 and TRBJ2-3; a weak D match, TRBD2 (5 bases). Germline V lookup: CDR1 SEHNR, CDR2 FQNEAQ (reference sequence). V was shortened by 2 bases and J by 3 bases, with 18 bases between the two germline ends. This CDR3 spans 17 amino acids. Here the CDR3 reads CASSLNSLRDITDTQYF. The CDR3, as DNA: TGTGCCAGCAGCTTAAACTCCCTCCGGGATATTACAGATACGCAGTATTTT.

The V and J genes are TRBV28 and TRBJ2-2, with D tentatively TRBD2 (6 bases). The germline CDR1 and CDR2 sequences are MDHEN and SYDVKM. This CDR3 spans 12 amino acids. Deletions cut 10 bases from V and 7 bases from J, with 13 bases between. The CDR3 DNA is TGTGCCACGAGTTGGGGGGTCGGGGAGCTGTTTTTT. It encodes CATSWGVGELFF.

The gene calls are TRBV7-9 and TRBJ2-1; 7 bases fit TRBD1. The CDR3 spans 12 residues. Trimming at V came to 6 bases and at J to 7 bases, leaving 3 bases not matched to a gene. Germline values: CDR1 SEHNR, CDR2 FQNEAQ (reference sequence). The CDR3 sequence is CASSWDRNEQFF. The CDR3 region has the DNA TGTGCCAGCAGTTGGGACAGAAATGAGCAGTTCTTC.